This T cell receptor (beta chain) was sequenced during a study of CD8 T cells in Susac syndrome. Random hexamers served to reverse transcribe roughly 0.5 to 1 ug RNA. A multiplex approach, immunoSEQ multiplex PCR, amplified TCR beta CDR3 across 54 Vbeta and 13 Jbeta. TCRdb re-called the immunoSEQ multiplex PCR reads through MiXCR, storing one row per CDR3 protein. The table has roughly 50,000 distinct CDR3 sequences, approximately 93% seen once. Germline CDR1 SQVTM, CDR2 ANQGSEA. The V and J ends lost 7 bases and 0 bases, in that order; junction bases with no gene match: 10. This CDR3 has 15 amino acids.

Sequencing input: CD8+ T cells from PBMCs. The sequence derives from a human donor in good health. The chain employs TRBV29-1 and TRBJ2-7; 9 bases line up with TRBD2. The CDR3 here is CSGLASGTFSYEQYF. In DNA form, the CDR3 reads TGCAGCGGACTAGCTAGCGGGACTTTCTCCTACGAGCAGTACTTC.